The sample holds a few counts of the clone carrying this TCR beta chain. The target antigen is unknown. In germline, CDR1 is DFQATT, CDR2 SNEGSKA (reference sequence). This CDR3 contains 18 residues. V shed 0 bases and J 0 bases; nucleotides not matched to a gene: 4. The data were taken from a study of CD8 T cells in ankylosing spondylitis. Study conclusions and caveats: Relatively rare in peripheral blood, disease-linked clones were also CD8+. Reportedly, significant enrichment of disease-linked clones occurred in matched ankylosing spondylitis synovial fluid. Characteristic of ankylosing spondylitis blood, it appeared, was a TCR beta motif comprising eight highly homologous variants. Earlier studies detected some motif variants in reactive arthritis synovial fluid and blood.

Using quantitative 5'-RACE with molecular barcodes, the authors made TCR beta libraries. Each CDR3 protein is one row after TCRdb ran MiXCR on the 5' RACE reads. The sample yields hundreds of thousands of distinct CDR3 sequences, over 9.5% seen once. The chain has TRBV20-1 and TRBJ2-3, with 15 positions matching TRBD2. Sequencing was done on a sample of blood, either unsorted or a sorted T cell fraction (not recorded which). This TCR came from a male donor with ankylosing spondylitis. The CDR3 spells CSARDSGLAGGSTDTQYF. For the CDR3, the DNA is TGCAGTGCTAGAGATTCGGGACTAGCGGGAGGAAGCACAGATACGCAGTATTTT.